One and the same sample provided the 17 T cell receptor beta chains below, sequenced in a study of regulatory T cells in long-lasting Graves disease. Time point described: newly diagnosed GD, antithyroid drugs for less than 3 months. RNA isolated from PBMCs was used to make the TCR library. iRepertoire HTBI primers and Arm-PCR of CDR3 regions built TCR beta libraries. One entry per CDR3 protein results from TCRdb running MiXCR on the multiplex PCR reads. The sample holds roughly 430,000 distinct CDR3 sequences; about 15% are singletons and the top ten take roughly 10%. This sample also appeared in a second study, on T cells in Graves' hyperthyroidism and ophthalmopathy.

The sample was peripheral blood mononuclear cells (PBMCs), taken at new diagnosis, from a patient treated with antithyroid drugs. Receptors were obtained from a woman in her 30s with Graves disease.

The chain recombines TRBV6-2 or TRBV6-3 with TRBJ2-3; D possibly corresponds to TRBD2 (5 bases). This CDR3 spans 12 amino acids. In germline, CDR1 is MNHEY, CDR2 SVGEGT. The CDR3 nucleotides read TGTGCTGGTGGGAGTAGCACAGATACGCAGTATTTT. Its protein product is CAGGSSTDTQYF.

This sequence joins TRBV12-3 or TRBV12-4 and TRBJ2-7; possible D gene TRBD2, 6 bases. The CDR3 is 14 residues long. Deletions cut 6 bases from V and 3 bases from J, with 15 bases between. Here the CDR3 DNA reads TGTGCCAGCAGACCCCCCGGGGGTCTCTACGAGCAGTACTTC. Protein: CASRPPGGLYEQYF.

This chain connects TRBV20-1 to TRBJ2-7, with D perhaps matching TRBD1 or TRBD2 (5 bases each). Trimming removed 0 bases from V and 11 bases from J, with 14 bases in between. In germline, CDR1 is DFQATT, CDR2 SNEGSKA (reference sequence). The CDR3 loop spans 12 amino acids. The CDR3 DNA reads TGCAGTGCTAGAGACGAGGGGCCCCATGAGTACTTC. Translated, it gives CSARDEGPHEYF.

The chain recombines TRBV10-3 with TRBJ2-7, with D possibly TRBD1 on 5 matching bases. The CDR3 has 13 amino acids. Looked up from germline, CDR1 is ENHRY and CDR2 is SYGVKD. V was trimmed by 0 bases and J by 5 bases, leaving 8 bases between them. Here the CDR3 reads CAISESRVHEQYF. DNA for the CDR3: TGTGCCATCAGTGAGTCCAGGGTCCACGAGCAGTACTTC.

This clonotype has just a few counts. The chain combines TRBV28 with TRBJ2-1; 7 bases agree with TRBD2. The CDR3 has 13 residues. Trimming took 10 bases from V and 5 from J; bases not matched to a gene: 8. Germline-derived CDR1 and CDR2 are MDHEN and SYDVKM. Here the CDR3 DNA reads TGTGCCACGAAGGGCCGGGGGGACAATGAGCAGTTCTTC. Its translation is CATKGRGDNEQFF.

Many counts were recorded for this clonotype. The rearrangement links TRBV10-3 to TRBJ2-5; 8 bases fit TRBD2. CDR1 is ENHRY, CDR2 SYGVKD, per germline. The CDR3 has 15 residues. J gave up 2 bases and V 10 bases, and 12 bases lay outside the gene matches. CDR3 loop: CATSDTSGVQETQYF. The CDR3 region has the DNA TGTGCCACCAGCGATACTAGCGGAGTACAAGAGACCCAGTACTTC.

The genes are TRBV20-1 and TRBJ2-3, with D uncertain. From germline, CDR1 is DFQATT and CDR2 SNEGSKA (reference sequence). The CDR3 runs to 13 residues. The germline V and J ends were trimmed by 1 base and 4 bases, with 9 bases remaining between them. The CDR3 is CSARVPGSDTQYF. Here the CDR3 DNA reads TGCAGTGCTAGAGTTCCAGGATCAGATACGCAGTATTTT.

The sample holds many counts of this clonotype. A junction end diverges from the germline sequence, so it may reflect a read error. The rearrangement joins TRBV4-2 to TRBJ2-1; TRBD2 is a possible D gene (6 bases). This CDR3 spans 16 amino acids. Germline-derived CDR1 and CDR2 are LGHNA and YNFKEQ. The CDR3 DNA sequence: TGCGCCAGCAGCCAAGAGGTCGGGAGTTCCTACAATGAGCAGTTCTTC. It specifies CASSQEVGSSYNEQFF.

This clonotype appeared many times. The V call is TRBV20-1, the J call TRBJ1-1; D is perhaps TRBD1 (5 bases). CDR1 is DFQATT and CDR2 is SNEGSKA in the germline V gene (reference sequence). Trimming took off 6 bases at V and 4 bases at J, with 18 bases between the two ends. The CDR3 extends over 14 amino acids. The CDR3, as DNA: TGCAGTGCCCTCCGGGGAGGGGCGATCACTGAAGCTTTCTTT. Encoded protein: CSALRGGAITEAFF.

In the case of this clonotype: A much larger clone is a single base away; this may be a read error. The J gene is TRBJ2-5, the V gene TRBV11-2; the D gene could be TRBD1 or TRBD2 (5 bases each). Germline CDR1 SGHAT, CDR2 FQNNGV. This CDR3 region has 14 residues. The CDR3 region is CASTEGIPPETLYF. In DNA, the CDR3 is TGTGCCAGCACCGAGGGGATCCCCCCAGAGACCCTGTACTTC. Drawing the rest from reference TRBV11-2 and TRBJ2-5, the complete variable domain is EAGVAQSPRYKIIEKRQSVAFWCNPISGHATLYWYQQILGQGPKLLIQFQNNGVVDDSQLPKDRFSAERLKGVDSTLKIQPAKLEDSAVYLCASTEGIPPETLYFGPGTRLLVL.

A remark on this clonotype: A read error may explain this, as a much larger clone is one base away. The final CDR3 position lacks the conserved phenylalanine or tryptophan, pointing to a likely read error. The CDR3 DNA is TGTGCCAGCCATTCGAACACTGAAGCTTTCCTT. Its protein is CASHSNTEAFL. The chain links TRBV28 to TRBJ1-1; D is undetermined. The CDR3 runs 11 residues. Per the germline V gene, CDR1 is MDHEN and CDR2 is SYDVKM. Trimming took off 8 bases at V and 1 base at J, with 5 bases between the two ends.

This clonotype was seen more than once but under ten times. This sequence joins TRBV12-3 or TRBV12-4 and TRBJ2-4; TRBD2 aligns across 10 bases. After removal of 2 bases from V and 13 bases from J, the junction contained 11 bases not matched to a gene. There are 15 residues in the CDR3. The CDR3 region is CASSLLTSGYNEQYF. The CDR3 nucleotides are TGTGCCAGCAGTTTACTGACTAGCGGGTACAATGAGCAGTACTTC.

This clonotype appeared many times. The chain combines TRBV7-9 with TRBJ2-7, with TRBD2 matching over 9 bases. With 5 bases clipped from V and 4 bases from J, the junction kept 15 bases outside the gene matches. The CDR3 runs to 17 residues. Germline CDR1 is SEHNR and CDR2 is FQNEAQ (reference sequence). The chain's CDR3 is CASSPPGGLAGRYEQYF. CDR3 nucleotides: TGTGCCAGCAGCCCTCCCGGCGGGCTAGCGGGACGGTACGAGCAGTACTTC.

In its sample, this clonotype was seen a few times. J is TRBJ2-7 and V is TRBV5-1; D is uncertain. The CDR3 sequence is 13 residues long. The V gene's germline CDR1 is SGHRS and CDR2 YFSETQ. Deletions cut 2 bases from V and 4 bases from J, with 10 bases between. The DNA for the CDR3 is TGCGCCAGCAGCTTAGAGGATCGATACGAGCAGTACTTC. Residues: CASSLEDRYEQYF.

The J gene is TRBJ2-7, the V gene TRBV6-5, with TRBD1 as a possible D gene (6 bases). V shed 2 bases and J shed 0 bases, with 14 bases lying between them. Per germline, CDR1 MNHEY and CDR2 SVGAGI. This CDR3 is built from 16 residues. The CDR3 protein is CASSYTYRDNSYEQYF. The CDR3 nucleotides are TGTGCCAGCAGTTACACGTACCGGGACAACTCCTACGAGCAGTACTTC.

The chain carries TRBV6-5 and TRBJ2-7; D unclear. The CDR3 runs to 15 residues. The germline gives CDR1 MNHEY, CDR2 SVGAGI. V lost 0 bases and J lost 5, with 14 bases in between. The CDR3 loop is CASSYSPTSSDEQYF. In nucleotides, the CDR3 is TGTGCCAGCAGTTACTCCCCAACTTCATCCGACGAGCAGTACTTC.

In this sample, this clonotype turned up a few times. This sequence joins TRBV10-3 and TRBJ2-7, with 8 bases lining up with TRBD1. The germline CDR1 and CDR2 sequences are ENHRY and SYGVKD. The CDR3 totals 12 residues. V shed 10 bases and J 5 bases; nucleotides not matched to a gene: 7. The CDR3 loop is CASLTGAHEQYF. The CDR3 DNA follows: TGTGCCAGCTTGACAGGGGCCCACGAGCAGTACTTC.